Below, 9 T cell receptor beta chains from the same sample are listed, as sequenced in a study of post-analysis software for immune sequencing data. Study-wide results and limits: TRBV5-6, TRBV5-1 and TRBV20-1 belonged to a set of roughly five TRBV segments that were more frequent in patients than controls.

Presence of unique molecular identifiers characterized the TCR beta cDNA libraries. TCRdb analysed the PCR reads with MiXCR anew, one entry per CDR3 protein. The table has 700,000 to 800,000 distinct CDR3 sequences, roughly 29% seen once. These receptors lack a known antigen. Sequencing was done on a sample of blood. These receptors came from a girl aged 5-17 years with multiple sclerosis.

At least ten counts were recorded for this clonotype. J is TRBJ2-3 and V is TRBV29-1; weak D call: TRBD1 (6 bases). The CDR3 is made up of 14 amino acids. Trimming took 7 bases from V and 3 from J, leaving 17 bases between them. Germline CDR1 reads SQVTM; CDR2 reads ANQGSEA. CDR3: CSGGRAGATDTQYF. CDR3 in DNA: TGCAGCGGCGGCCGTGCAGGGGCAACAGATACGCAGTATTTT.

The rearrangement links TRBV27 to TRBJ2-1; the D gene could be TRBD1 or TRBD2 (5 bases each). The CDR3 runs to 13 residues. Germline CDR1 MNHEY, CDR2 SMNVEV (reference sequence). Written as DNA, the CDR3 is TGTGGCATTGGGCAGGGACCCTACAATGAGCAGTTCTTC. Protein product: CGIGQGPYNEQFF.

This clonotype was counted a few times. The V and J genes are TRBV12-3 or TRBV12-4 and TRBJ2-4; D unresolved. Trimming removed 7 bases at V and 8 bases at J, with 18 bases between. The CDR3 sequence is 14 residues long. For the CDR3, the DNA is TGTGCCAGCACCCCGACGTCGTTGGGCGACATTCAGTACTTC. It specifies CASTPTSLGDIQYF.

As to this clonotype: One end of the junction fails to match germline, which may point to a read error. The chain employs TRBV7-2 and TRBJ2-3, with D maybe TRBD2 (5 bases). CDR1 and CDR2 (germline): SGHTA, FQGNSA. This CDR3 contains 13 residues. CDR3 nucleotides: TGTGCCAGCAGGAAACCTAGCATAGATACGCAGTATTTT. Translating gives CASRKPSIDTQYF. Looking up the rest from reference TRBV7-2 and TRBJ2-3 gives the full variable domain: GAGVSQSPSNKVTEKGKDVELRCDPISGHTALYWYRQSLGQGLEFLIYFQGNSAPDKSGLPSDRFSAERTGGSVSTLTIQRTQQEDSAVYLCASRKPSIDTQYFGPGTRLTVL.

This chain links TRBV29-1 with TRBJ1-2; 9 nucleotides line up with TRBD1. Germline trimming cut 6 bases from V and 6 bases from J; bases unmatched to any gene: 5. The CDR3 runs to 12 residues. Per the germline V gene, CDR1 is SQVTM and CDR2 is ANQGSEA. The CDR3 region is CSVEDRGHGYTF. CDR3 in DNA: TGCAGCGTCGAGGACAGGGGACATGGCTACACCTTC.

V is TRBV10-3 and J is TRBJ1-5; 7 bases line up with TRBD1. Trimming at V came to 3 bases and at J to 5 bases, leaving 10 bases not matched to a gene. CDR1 is ENHRY and CDR2 is SYGVKD in the germline V gene. This CDR3 contains 16 residues. CDR3 nucleotides: TGTGCCATCAGTGAAACCGACAGGGCTTGGGATCAGCCCCAGCATTTT. Its protein product is CAISETDRAWDQPQHF.

In its sample, this clonotype was seen a few times. The chain joins TRBV20-1 to TRBJ2-7; D unclear. Germline V CDR1 and CDR2: DFQATT, SNEGSKA (reference sequence). This CDR3 is 11 amino acids long. The V end was cut by 3 bases, the J end by 1 base, with 4 bases between. The CDR3 here is CSASYSYEQYF. CDR3 in DNA: TGCAGTGCTAGTTATTCCTACGAGCAGTACTTC.

This clonotype was picked up a small number of times. J is TRBJ1-4 and V is TRBV12-3 or TRBV12-4; perhaps TRBD1 as D (6 bases). The CDR3 is made up of 18 amino acids. Trimming pared 2 bases from V and 0 bases from J, leaving 16 bases between. Here the CDR3 reads CASSLTGKMWTTNEKLFF. The CDR3 nucleotides are TGTGCCAGCAGTTTAACAGGGAAGATGTGGACAACTAATGAAAAACTGTTTTTT.

A few counts support this clonotype. The J gene is TRBJ2-7, the V gene TRBV9; the D gene is possibly TRBD2 (5 bases). This CDR3 spans 13 amino acids. CDR1 is SGDLS and CDR2 is YYNGEE in the germline V gene. Trimming pared 1 base from V and 6 bases from J, leaving 11 bases between. In DNA form, the CDR3 reads TGTGCCAGCAGCGTATCGGGGTTCTCCGAGCAGTACTTC. Its protein is CASSVSGFSEQYF.